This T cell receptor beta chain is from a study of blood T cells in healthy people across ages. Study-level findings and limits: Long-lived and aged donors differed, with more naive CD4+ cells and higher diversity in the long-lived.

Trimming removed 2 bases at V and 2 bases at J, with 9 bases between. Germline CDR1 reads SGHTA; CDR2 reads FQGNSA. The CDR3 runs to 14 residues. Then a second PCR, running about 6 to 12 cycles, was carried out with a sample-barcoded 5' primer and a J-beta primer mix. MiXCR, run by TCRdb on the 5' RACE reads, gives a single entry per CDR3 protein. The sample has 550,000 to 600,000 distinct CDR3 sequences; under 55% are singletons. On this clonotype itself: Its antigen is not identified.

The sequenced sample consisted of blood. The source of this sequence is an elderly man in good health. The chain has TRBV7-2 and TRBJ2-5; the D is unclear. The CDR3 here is CASSLQSLQETQYF. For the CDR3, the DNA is TGTGCCAGCAGCTTACAGAGTCTGCAAGAGACCCAGTACTTC.